A single sample is the source of the 23 T cell receptor beta chains below, sequenced in a study of blood T cell repertoires in COVID-19. Sequencing used immunoSEQ multiplex PCR; TCRdb keeps in-frame clones, though not all of them. The sample carries 150,000 to 200,000 clones, over 75% recorded once. Sample: PBMCs or T cells enriched from blood (not recorded which). These receptors all come from a middle-aged man who had recovered from COVID-19.

In this sample, this clone turned up many times. This sequence joins TRBV21-1 and TRBJ1-2. TRBV21-1 is described as a pseudogene. The CDR3 has 14 amino acids. CDR3 sequence reads: CASSVRGGNYGYTF. In DNA form, the CDR3 reads TGTGCCAGCAGCGTAAGGGGGGGAAACTATGGCTACACCTTC.

The J gene is TRBJ2-1, the V gene TRBV5-5; 7 bases are shared with TRBD2. Trimming took 2 bases from V and 5 from J; bases not matched to a gene: 1. The CDR3 runs 13 residues. Per germline, CDR1 SGHKS and CDR2 YYEKEE (reference sequence). CDR3 sequence: CASSLTSDNEQFF. As DNA, the CDR3 is TGTGCCAGCAGCTTAACTAGCGACAATGAGCAGTTCTTC.

The CDR3: CASSLGQGAIQGGGAFF. CDR3 bases: TGCGCCAGCAGCTTGGGCCAGGGAGCCATACAGGGCGGGGGAGCTTTCTTT. V and J are TRBV5-1 and TRBJ1-1; possibly TRBD1 for D (6 bases). The germline CDR1 and CDR2 sequences are SGHRS and YFSETQ. Trimming removed 0 bases at V and 10 bases at J, with 25 bases between. This CDR3 comprises 17 residues.

This chain joins TRBV11-1 and TRBJ2-5; D may be TRBD1 (5 bases). The germline V and J ends were trimmed by 2 bases and 2 bases, with 6 bases remaining between them. The length of the CDR3 is 13 residues. Germline V gene lookup returns CDR1 SGHAT and CDR2 FQDESV (reference sequence). CDR3 DNA: TGTGCCAGCAGCTTAAGGGGTCAAGAGACCCAGTACTTC. Amino acid sequence: CASSLRGQETQYF.

The sample holds a few counts of this clone. This chain joins TRBV19 and TRBJ1-2; D is unclear. This CDR3 has 12 amino acids. V gave up 5 bases and J gave up 8 bases, with 12 bases separating them. The germline gives CDR1 LNHDA, CDR2 SQIVND (reference sequence). The CDR3 DNA sequence: TGTGCCAGTAGTGACCTGGTGAGGGGCTACACCTTC. Its protein is CASSDLVRGYTF.

This chain uses TRBV3-1 (or the pseudogene TRBV3-2) with TRBJ1-2, with D possibly matching TRBD1 (6 bases). The V end was cut by 5 bases, the J end by 2 bases, with 12 bases between. The CDR3 loop spans 14 amino acids. In germline, CDR1 is LGHDT, CDR2 YNNKEL (reference sequence). The CDR3 sequence: CASSSRGSNYGYTF. CDR3 sequence (DNA): TGTGCCAGCAGCTCCAGGGGATCCAACTATGGCTACACCTTC.

There are a few counts of this clone. The chain employs TRBV24-1 and TRBJ1-2; possibly TRBD1 for D (6 bases). From germline, CDR1 is KGHDR and CDR2 SFDVKD. V lost 4 bases and J lost 8, with 16 bases in between. The CDR3 has 14 residues. The CDR3 nucleotides are TGTGCCACCAGTGAATCCCGGGGGGCCAAAGGCTACACCTTC. This gives the protein CATSESRGAKGYTF.

The chain has TRBV4-2 and TRBJ1-1; no reliable D call. Germline values: CDR1 LGHNA, CDR2 YNFKEQ. The CDR3 is made up of 15 amino acids. Trimming shortened V by 6 bases and J by 0 bases, and 14 bases separated the two germline ends. CDR3 protein: CASSRTSQMNTEAFF. In DNA, the CDR3 is TGTGCCAGCAGTCGTACCAGTCAGATGAACACTGAAGCTTTCTTT.

V and J are TRBV5-1 and TRBJ1-1; 10 bases align to TRBD1. The junction had 4 bases not matched to a gene; V was cut back by 5 bases and J by 6 bases. This CDR3 comprises 13 residues. Per the germline V gene, CDR1 is SGHRS and CDR2 is YFSETQ. The CDR3 sequence: CASRDRGTAEAFF. The CDR3, as DNA: TGCGCCAGCAGGGACAGGGGGACGGCTGAAGCTTTCTTT.

This chain uses TRBV5-4 with TRBJ1-2; TRBD1 is a possible D gene (5 bases). Germline assignment: CDR1 SGHNT and CDR2 YYREEE (reference sequence). The CDR3 runs to 13 residues. V dropped 9 bases and J dropped 3 bases, with 15 bases sitting between them. The CDR3 protein is CATVSGGDYGYTF. DNA for the CDR3: TGTGCCACCGTGTCGGGGGGAGACTATGGCTACACCTTC.

The chain combines TRBV9 with TRBJ2-2; 13 bases align to TRBD2. J gave up 1 base and V 2 bases, and 2 bases lay outside the gene matches. CDR1 is SGDLS, CDR2 YYNGEE, per germline. The CDR3 is 17 residues long. In nucleotides, the CDR3 is TGTGCCAGCAGCGTGACTAGCGGGGGGTGGAACACCGGGGAGCTGTTTTTT. Translation: CASSVTSGGWNTGELFF.

The chain carries TRBV3-1 (or the pseudogene TRBV3-2) and TRBJ2-5; 10 bases map to TRBD1. The germline V gene encodes CDR1 LGHDT and CDR2 YNNKEL (reference sequence). J gave up 1 base and V 3 bases, and 5 bases lay outside the gene matches. The length of the CDR3 is 16 residues. CDR3 amino acids: CASSQGTGAAQETQYF. The DNA for the CDR3 is TGTGCCAGCAGCCAGGGGACAGGGGCTGCCCAAGAGACCCAGTACTTC.

The gene calls are TRBV9 and TRBJ1-1; D may be TRBD1 (6 bases). The CDR3 is 18 residues long. V was cut by 0 bases and J by 0 bases, with 18 bases left in between. Germline V gene data show CDR1 as SGDLS and CDR2 as YYNGEE. This CDR3 is CASSVGGTPRSMNTEAFF. CDR3 DNA: TGTGCCAGCAGCGTAGGTGGGACACCGAGAAGCATGAACACTGAAGCTTTCTTT.

A few counts support this clone. The J gene is TRBJ1-5, the V gene TRBV7-2; 10 bases match TRBD1. The CDR3 contains 15 residues. Germline V gene lookup returns CDR1 SGHTA and CDR2 FQGNSA. With 5 bases clipped from V and 2 bases from J, the junction kept 3 bases outside the gene matches. The DNA of the CDR3 is TGTGCCAGCAGCCCCGGACAGGGGGGCAATCAGCCCCAGCATTTT. It codes for CASSPGQGGNQPQHF.

The V and J genes are TRBV11-2 and TRBJ1-3; possible D gene TRBD1, 6 bases. There are 19 residues in the CDR3. V was clipped by 4 bases and J by 4 bases, with 26 bases between them. The germline CDR1 and CDR2 sequences are SGHAT and FQNNGV. The CDR3 reads CASSSQIGQTGSRGNTIYF. In DNA, the CDR3 is TGTGCCAGCAGCTCCCAAATTGGACAGACCGGGTCGAGGGGAAACACCATATATTTT. Complete variable domain (other parts from reference TRBV11-2 and TRBJ1-3): EAGVAQSPRYKIIEKRQSVAFWCNPISGHATLYWYQQILGQGPKLLIQFQNNGVVDDSQLPKDRFSAERLKGVDSTLKIQPAKLEDSAVYLCASSSQIGQTGSRGNTIYFGEGSWLTVV.

This rearrangement joins TRBV27 to TRBJ2-2; 10 bases fit TRBD1. Germline CDR1 and CDR2: MNHEY and SMNVEV (reference sequence). The CDR3 sequence is 17 residues long. The V segment lost 5 bases and the J segment 0 bases; nucleotides outside the gene matches: 6. CDR3 nucleotides: TGTGCCAGCAGTGCCCGGGACAGGGGCCCGAACACCGGGGAGCTGTTTTTT. This codes for CASSARDRGPNTGELFF.

V usage is TRBV5-1 and J usage is TRBJ2-1; the match to TRBD2 covers 12 bases. Trimming at V came to 5 bases and at J to 10 bases, leaving 10 bases not matched to a gene. CDR1 is SGHRS, CDR2 YFSETQ, per germline. The CDR3 extends over 15 amino acids. The CDR3 bases are TGCGCCAGCAGTGCCGTGACTAGCGGGGGAGGCGAGCAGTTCTTC. As protein: CASSAVTSGGGEQFF.

The chain is built from TRBV7-9 and TRBJ2-3, with D uncertain. The CDR3 runs 17 residues. V lost 9 bases and J 2 bases, leaving 24 bases between the germline ends. Germline CDR1 reads SEHNR; CDR2 reads FQNEAQ (reference sequence). Written as DNA, the CDR3 is TGTGCCAGTCTGATAACTTCGGCGACACTTACCACAGATACGCAGTATTTT. It yields the protein CASLITSATLTTDTQYF. The full variable domain, rest sourced from reference TRBV7-9 and TRBJ2-3, is DTGVSQNPRHKITKRGQNVTFRCDPISEHNRLYWYRQTLGQGPEFLTYFQNEAQLEKSRLLSDRFSAERPKGSFSTLEIQRTEQGDSAMYLCASLITSATLTTDTQYFGPGTRLTVL.

The CDR3 DNA is TGTGCCAGCAGCTTTGTTACGGTGGACACTGAAGCTTTCTTT. Amino acid sequence: CASSFVTVDTEAFF. The chain couples TRBV5-6 to TRBJ1-1; D gene unclear. Germline CDR1 SGHDT, CDR2 YYEEEE. CDR3 size: 14 residues. V lost 2 bases and J lost 3, with 11 bases in between.

The chain combines TRBV6-4 with TRBJ1-2; the D is unclear. V was cut by 0 bases and J by 2 bases, with 10 bases left in between. This CDR3 has 15 amino acids. CDR1 and CDR2 (germline): MRHNA, SNTAGT. The DNA of the CDR3 is TGTGCCAGCAGTGACTCAAGGCGCGGAAACTATGGCTACACCTTC. This sequence encodes CASSDSRRGNYGYTF.

This chain uses TRBV7-6 with TRBJ1-6, with D hard to call. V gave up 0 bases and J gave up 7 bases, with 7 bases separating them. CDR1 SGHVS and CDR2 FNYEAQ come from the germline V gene. The CDR3 covers 14 residues. CDR3 sequence reads: CASSLAALNSPLHF. CDR3 sequence (DNA): TGTGCCAGCAGCTTAGCTGCGTTAAATTCACCCCTCCACTTT.

The chain joins TRBV19 to TRBJ1-2; TRBD1 might be the D (5 bases). Trimming pared 7 bases from V and 2 bases from J, leaving 11 bases between. Looked up from germline, CDR1 is LNHDA and CDR2 is SQIVND (reference sequence). This CDR3 has 13 residues. The CDR3 DNA sequence: TGTGCCAGTACCAGGACATACAACTATGGCTACACCTTC. As protein: CASTRTYNYGYTF. The whole variable domain, remainder taken from reference TRBV19 and TRBJ1-2, is DGGITQSPKYLFRKEGQNVTLSCEQNLNHDAMYWYRQDPGQGLRLIYYSQIVNDFQKGDIAEGYSVSREKKESFPLTVTSAQKNPTAFYLCASTRTYNYGYTFGSGTRLTVV.

The chain couples TRBV30 to TRBJ1-2; D is uncertain. Trimming removed 5 bases from V and 5 bases from J, with 6 bases in between. This CDR3 has 10 amino acids. CDR1 is GTSNPN, CDR2 SVGIG, per germline (reference sequence). CDR3 bases: TGTGCCTGGGGGGAGTATGGCTACACCTTC. Protein product: CAWGEYGYTF.